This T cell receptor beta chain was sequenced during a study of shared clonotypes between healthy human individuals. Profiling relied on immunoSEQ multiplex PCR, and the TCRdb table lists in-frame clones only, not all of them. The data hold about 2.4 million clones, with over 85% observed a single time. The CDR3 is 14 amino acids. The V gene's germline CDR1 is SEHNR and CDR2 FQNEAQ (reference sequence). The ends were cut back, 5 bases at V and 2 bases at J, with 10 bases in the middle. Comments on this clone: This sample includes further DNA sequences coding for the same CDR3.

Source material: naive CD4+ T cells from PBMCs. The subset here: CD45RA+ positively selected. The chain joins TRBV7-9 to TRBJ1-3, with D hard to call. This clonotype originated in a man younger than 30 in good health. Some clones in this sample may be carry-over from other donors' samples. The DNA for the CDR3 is TGTGCCAGCAGCCTCGATCGGACTGGAAACACCATATATTTT. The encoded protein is CASSLDRTGNTIYF.